Shown below are 14 T cell receptor beta chains from a single sample sequenced in a study of blood T cell repertoires in COVID-19. Sequencing was performed with immunoSEQ multiplex PCR; in TCRdb, only in-frame clones are kept and a portion is missing. This table holds 130,000 to 150,000 clones, 85% to 90% found once. The sequenced material came from PBMCs or T cells enriched from blood (not recorded which). These receptor sequences come from a man aged 55-75 years who had recovered from COVID-19.

The V and J genes are TRBV10-3 and TRBJ2-2; 10 nucleotides match TRBD2. The CDR3 extends over 16 amino acids. Germline lookup yields CDR1 ENHRY and CDR2 SYGVKD. V shed 9 bases and J 5 bases; nucleotides not matched to a gene: 12. Here the CDR3 reads CAMQDTLAGSTGELFF. Written as DNA, the CDR3 is TGTGCCATGCAGGACACACTAGCGGGATCTACCGGGGAGCTGTTTTTT.

The V call is TRBV5-1, the J call TRBJ1-3; D gene unclear. V gave up 0 bases and J gave up 3 bases, with 10 bases separating them. The CDR3 has 15 amino acids. CDR1 SGHRS and CDR2 YFSETQ come from the germline V gene. The CDR3 coding sequence is TGCGCCAGCAGCTTGGTGGGAGGGAGTGGAAACACCATATATTTT. Protein: CASSLVGGSGNTIYF.

This chain connects TRBV9 to TRBJ2-5; the D is unclear. V lost 0 bases, J lost 5 bases, and 5 bases lay in between. CDR1 is SGDLS and CDR2 is YYNGEE in the germline V gene. There are 12 residues in the CDR3. CDR3 coding DNA: TGTGCCAGCAGCGTAGCCTTCGAGACCCAGTACTTC. It translates to CASSVAFETQYF.

The chain couples TRBV12-3 or TRBV12-4 to TRBJ2-5; perhaps TRBD1 as D (6 bases). Between the trimmed V and J ends, which lost 5 bases and 5 bases, there was a span of 12 bases. The CDR3 spans 13 residues. The CDR3 nucleotides are TGTGCCAGCAGTCCACAGGGCCCCGAGACCCAGTACTTC. It yields the protein CASSPQGPETQYF.

The rearrangement uses TRBV14 and TRBJ1-6; D gene unclear. The V gene lost 4 bases and the J gene lost 0 bases, with 13 bases spanning the gap. This CDR3 contains 17 residues. The germline V gene encodes CDR1 SGHDN and CDR2 FVKESK. The CDR3 coding sequence is TGTGCCAGCAGCCTAGGGAGTCTGAGCTCCTATAATTCACCCCTCCACTTT. It yields the protein CASSLGSLSSYNSPLHF.

The rearrangement links TRBV5-5 to TRBJ1-6, with a possible D match to TRBD1 (6 bases). V was pared by 0 bases and J by 7 bases, with 14 bases between. Looked up from germline, CDR1 is SGHKS and CDR2 is YYEKEE (reference sequence). There are 16 residues in the CDR3. As DNA, the CDR3 is TGTGCCAGCAGCTTGGCCTGGGGGCTGATCAATTCACCCCTCCACTTT. Translated: CASSLAWGLINSPLHF.

Only one count was recorded for this clone. This chain joins TRBV30 and TRBJ2-1, with 9 positions matching TRBD2. Looked up from germline, CDR1 is GTSNPN and CDR2 is SVGIG (reference sequence). There are 15 residues in the CDR3. V lost 3 bases and J lost 9; bases outside the gene matches: 12. The chain's CDR3 is CAWSVGWGLAPEQFF. The CDR3 region has the DNA TGTGCCTGGAGCGTCGGTTGGGGACTAGCCCCTGAGCAGTTCTTC.

The chain carries TRBV9 and TRBJ1-4; the match to TRBD1 covers 8 bases. Trimming removed 3 bases from V and 8 bases from J; junction bases left unmatched: 6. The CDR3 runs 14 residues. In germline, CDR1 is SGDLS, CDR2 YYNGEE. CDR3 residues: CASSEQGAGEKLFF. CDR3 DNA sequence: TGTGCCAGCAGCGAGCAGGGGGCCGGGGAAAAACTGTTTTTT.

The V and J genes are TRBV5-6 and TRBJ1-2, with 10 positions matching TRBD1. Germline lookup yields CDR1 SGHDT and CDR2 YYEEEE. J gave up 2 bases and V 4 bases, and 8 bases lay outside the gene matches. The CDR3 totals 16 residues. In DNA, the CDR3 is TGTGCCAGCAGCCCCACTACGGGACAGGGGAACTATGGCTACACCTTC. Protein product: CASSPTTGQGNYGYTF.

The V gene is TRBV29-1, the J gene TRBJ2-1; D is possibly TRBD1 (5 bases). Germline CDR1 reads SQVTM; CDR2 reads ANQGSEA. This CDR3 region has 14 residues. Trimming removed 2 bases at V and 4 bases at J, with 12 bases between. The chain's CDR3 is CSVETPTEYNEQFF. The CDR3 bases are TGCAGCGTTGAAACTCCGACAGAGTACAATGAGCAGTTCTTC.

This sequence joins TRBV5-4 and TRBJ2-7; D is ambiguous. The CDR3 totals 15 residues. Germline V CDR1 and CDR2: SGHNT, YYREEE (reference sequence). V gave up 1 base and J gave up 0 bases, with 11 bases separating them. CDR3 sequence (DNA): TGTGCCAGCAGCTTGAAGTCCCGGGTCTCCTACGAGCAGTACTTC. It yields the protein CASSLKSRVSYEQYF.

This chain connects TRBV27 to TRBJ2-1, with a weak D call TRBD1 (5 bases). CDR1 is MNHEY and CDR2 is SMNVEV in the germline V gene (reference sequence). V dropped 6 bases and J dropped 10 bases, with 13 bases sitting between them. The CDR3 is made up of 12 amino acids. CDR3 DNA sequence: TGTGCCAGCAGAGCTCTCTCAGGGGAGCAGTTCTTC. It codes for CASRALSGEQFF.

The CDR3 DNA follows: TGTGCCAGCAGCCCTCGGACAGGGAACAATTCACCCCTCCACTTT. It translates to CASSPRTGNNSPLHF. The chain couples TRBV7-6 to TRBJ1-6; 8 bases fit TRBD1. The CDR3 sequence is 15 residues long. V shed 5 bases and J 7 bases; nucleotides not matched to a gene: 7. CDR1 SGHVS and CDR2 FNYEAQ come from the germline V gene.

The gene calls are TRBV6-2 or TRBV6-3 and TRBJ1-4; TRBD1 aligns across 9 bases. The germline V gene has CDR1 MNHEY and CDR2 SVGEGT. The CDR3 sequence is 14 residues long. J lost 7 bases, V lost 2 bases, and 2 bases had no gene match. CDR3 residues: CASSYLDRGEKLFF. CDR3 DNA sequence: TGTGCCAGCAGTTACCTGGACAGGGGTGAAAAACTGTTTTTT.